One sample yielded the 18 T cell receptor beta chains listed below, sequenced in a study of blood T cell repertoires in COVID-19. Produced via immunoSEQ multiplex PCR; TCRdb's table is partial and in-frame only. Among about 36,000 clones, approximately 90% were seen once, and the ten largest hold 4.8%. The sequenced sample was peripheral blood. Receptors originate from a human donor in a cohort sampled during active COVID-19.

The chain links TRBV5-4 to TRBJ2-2, with D maybe TRBD1 (6 bases). This CDR3 comprises 17 residues. The V gene lost 5 bases and the J gene lost 1 base, with 18 bases spanning the gap. Germline V gene data show CDR1 as SGHNT and CDR2 as YYREEE (reference sequence). The CDR3, as DNA: TGTGCCAGCAGTTCCGGGGCAGGGGCCCAGAACACCGGGGAGCTGTTTTTT. Translating it yields CASSSGAGAQNTGELFF. The full variable domain, in which reference TRBV5-4 and TRBJ2-2 provide the parts outside the CDR3, is ETGVTQSPTHLIKTRGQQVTLRCSSQSGHNTVSWYQQALGQGPQFIFQYYREEENGRGNFPPRFSGLQFPNYSSELNVNALELDDSALYLCASSSGAGAQNTGELFFGEGSRLTVL.

CDR3: CASSDNGYGYTF. In nucleotides, the CDR3 is TGTGCCAGCTCAGACAACGGCTATGGCTACACCTTC. The chain carries TRBV18 and TRBJ1-2; D unclear. Trimming removed 5 bases from V and 4 bases from J, with 8 bases in between. This CDR3 spans 12 amino acids. Germline V gene sequence: CDR1 KGHSH, CDR2 LQKENI. The full variable domain, in which reference TRBV18 and TRBJ1-2 provide the parts outside the CDR3, is NAGVMQNPRHLVRRRGQEARLRCSPMKGHSHVYWYRQLPEEGLKFMVYLQKENIIDESGMPKERFSAEFPKEGPSILRIQQVVRGDSAAYFCASSDNGYGYTFGSGTRLTVV.

The V and J genes are TRBV6-5 and TRBJ2-7; D uncertain. Germline V gene data show CDR1 as MNHEY and CDR2 as SVGAGI. The CDR3 covers 15 residues. Trimming left V 6 bases short and J 0 bases short, with 15 bases between. CDR3 in amino acids: CASSPTSAPSYEQYF. In nucleotides, the CDR3 is TGTGCCAGCAGCCCGACGAGCGCTCCCTCCTACGAGCAGTACTTC.

The chain couples TRBV18 to TRBJ2-3, with 9 bases that match TRBD2. Trimming took 6 bases from V and 3 from J; bases not matched to a gene: 4. The CDR3 length is 14 residues. Germline-derived CDR1 and CDR2 are KGHSH and LQKENI. CDR3 loop: CASSWTSATDTQYF. The CDR3 nucleotides are TGTGCCAGCTCTTGGACTAGCGCGACAGATACGCAGTATTTT.

This chain connects TRBV7-2 to TRBJ2-5; tentatively, D is TRBD1 (6 bases). Germline V gene data show CDR1 as SGHTA and CDR2 as FQGNSA. The CDR3 extends over 14 amino acids. V dropped 3 bases and J dropped 4 bases, with 12 bases sitting between them. CDR3 residues: CASSFTQGSETQYF. CDR3 coding DNA: TGTGCCAGCAGCTTTACACAGGGCTCAGAGACCCAGTACTTC.

The chain links TRBV14 to TRBJ2-1, with D possibly being TRBD2 (6 bases). Trimming removed 2 bases from V and 3 bases from J, with 11 bases in between. The germline V gene encodes CDR1 SGHDN and CDR2 FVKESK. CDR3 length: 15 amino acids. CDR3 DNA: TGTGCCAGCAGCCAATCCCTAGCGTTCTACAATGAGCAGTTCTTC. It encodes CASSQSLAFYNEQFF.

V gene TRBV7-9 combines with J gene TRBJ1-2; 9 bases fit TRBD1. Looked up from germline, CDR1 is SEHNR and CDR2 is FQNEAQ (reference sequence). J gave up 6 bases and V 5 bases, and 7 bases lay outside the gene matches. This CDR3 is 14 amino acids long. CDR3 DNA sequence: TGTGCCAGCAGCCCCCGGACAGGGGCGGATGGCTACACCTTC. Amino acids: CASSPRTGADGYTF.

This chain joins TRBV5-1 and TRBJ2-3; D is possibly TRBD2 (5 bases). Per the germline V gene, CDR1 is SGHRS and CDR2 is YFSETQ. Trimming took 0 bases from V and 0 from J, leaving 14 bases between them. The CDR3 runs to 17 residues. In DNA form, the CDR3 reads TGCGCCAGCAGCTTGGGTCGGGGTCGGCCTAGCACAGATACGCAGTATTTT. It codes for CASSLGRGRPSTDTQYF.

The table lists this clone with a few counts. The V call is TRBV19, the J call TRBJ2-3; 12 bases are a match to TRBD2. This CDR3 is 16 amino acids long. V gave up 7 bases and J gave up 3 bases; unmatched junction bases: 8. Germline loops: CDR1 LNHDA, CDR2 SQIVND (reference sequence). CDR3 loop: CASTPTSGSKTDTQYF. CDR3 nucleotide sequence: TGTGCCAGTACCCCGACTAGCGGGAGTAAAACAGATACGCAGTATTTT.

The sample holds one count of this clone. The chain couples TRBV9 to TRBJ1-2; TRBD1 agrees at 7 bases. In germline, CDR1 is SGDLS, CDR2 YYNGEE. This CDR3 has 14 residues. Trimming removed 0 bases from V and 13 bases from J; junction bases left unmatched: 12. CDR3 bases: TGTGCCAGCAGCGTAGACGAGACAGGGCTAAGGGGCACCTTC. As protein: CASSVDETGLRGTF.

The gene calls are TRBV30 and TRBJ2-1, with D possibly matching TRBD2 (6 bases). V dropped 4 bases and J dropped 2 bases, with 12 bases sitting between them. CDR3 length equals 14 residues. Per the germline V gene, CDR1 is GTSNPN and CDR2 is SVGIG (reference sequence). CDR3 in DNA: TGTGCCTGGACGGAGGGACTCCCCTACAATGAGCAGTTCTTC. Translated: CAWTEGLPYNEQFF.

The chain uses TRBV7-2 and TRBJ2-7, with D tentatively TRBD2 (6 bases). The germline V and J ends were trimmed by 5 bases and 1 base, with 18 bases remaining between them. The length of the CDR3 is 16 residues. Germline V CDR1 and CDR2: SGHTA, FQGNSA. The CDR3 nucleotides read TGTGCCAGCAGCCCAGTCTGGAGGGACCAGTCCTACGAGCAGTACTTC. As protein: CASSPVWRDQSYEQYF.

This clone was counted between two and nine times. V and J are TRBV7-8 and TRBJ2-1; D not resolved. The V and J ends lost 1 base and 12 bases respectively, with 7 bases between them. Germline-derived CDR1 and CDR2 are SGHVS and FQNEAQ. This CDR3 is built from 11 residues. The chain's CDR3 is CASSLVSGQFF. The CDR3 DNA reads as TGTGCCAGCAGCTTAGTTTCCGGGCAGTTCTTC.

J is TRBJ2-5 and V is TRBV28, with a tentative D call TRBD2 (5 bases). This CDR3 comprises 12 residues. Trimming left V 6 bases short and J 5 bases short, with 10 bases between. Germline CDR1 is MDHEN and CDR2 is SYDVKM. The DNA of the CDR3 is TGTGCCAGCAGAGAACGAGGGGAGACCCAGTACTTC. Translating gives CASRERGETQYF. Full variable domain (remainder filled in from reference TRBV28 and TRBJ2-5): DVKVTQSSRYLVKRTGEKVFLECVQDMDHENMFWYRQDPGLGLRLIYFSYDVKMKEKGDIPEGYSVSREKKERFSLILESASTNQTSMYLCASRERGETQYFGPGTRLLVL.

This clone was recorded only once. The chain employs TRBV7-3 and TRBJ2-1; D perhaps matches TRBD2 (6 bases). CDR1 SGHTA and CDR2 FQGTGA come from the germline V gene. The V and J ends lost 5 bases and 5 bases respectively, with 16 bases between them. The CDR3 extends over 15 amino acids. CDR3 residues: CASSPLAQVDNEQFF. CDR3 sequence (DNA): TGTGCCAGCAGCCCACTAGCCCAGGTAGACAATGAGCAGTTCTTC.

V and J are TRBV5-1 and TRBJ2-1; TRBD2 aligns across 9 bases. This CDR3 contains 16 residues. The germline CDR1 and CDR2 sequences are SGHRS and YFSETQ. V gave up 0 bases and J gave up 6 bases; unmatched junction bases: 7. In DNA, the CDR3 is TGCGCCAGCAGCTTGGGTTACGCTAGCGGGATCAATGAGCAGTTCTTC. This gives the protein CASSLGYASGINEQFF.

This chain connects TRBV29-1 to TRBJ2-7, with D possibly TRBD2 on 7 matching bases. Trimming left V 1 base short and J 7 bases short, with 20 bases between. The CDR3 extends over 15 amino acids. The germline gives CDR1 SQVTM, CDR2 ANQGSEA. The CDR3 spells CSVEGGGGRVSEQYF. CDR3 sequence (DNA): TGCAGCGTTGAAGGGGGAGGGGGAAGAGTCTCAGAGCAGTACTTC.

This clone appeared once. The genes are TRBV5-1 and TRBJ2-3; the D gene is possibly TRBD1 (6 bases). CDR3 length: 14 residues. In germline, CDR1 is SGHRS, CDR2 YFSETQ. Trimming shortened V by 0 bases and J by 5 bases, and 10 bases separated the two germline ends. The CDR3 region has the DNA TGCGCCAGCAGCTTGGACAGGGTTGGAGATACGCAGTATTTT. This codes for CASSLDRVGDTQYF.